This T cell receptor beta chain was identified during a study of blood T cell repertoires in COVID-19. Across the whole study: Material from acute and convalescent COVID-19 was sourced from the United States, Italy and Spain. PBMCs, B-cell-depleted T cells, or T cells were the source of the cDNA or gDNA that made up the material.

In the study's own analysis: Reference gene primer amplification gave estimated nucleated cell counts. Sequencing used immunoSEQ multiplex PCR; TCRdb keeps in-frame clones, though not all of them. The V and J calls and clone size were taken over from that table, and D and trimming were inferred from the DNA. The sample records 200,000 to 250,000 clones, about nine tenths being singletons. The receptor's source is a young man who had recovered from COVID-19. Sequenced sample: peripheral blood.

The CDR3 loop reads CASSLDLGNTIYF. For the CDR3, the DNA is TGTGCCAGCAGCTTGGATCTTGGAAACACCATATATTTT. The chain combines TRBV5-6 with TRBJ1-3; no reliable D call. Trimming stripped 0 bases from V and 3 bases from J, with 4 bases between. The CDR3 length is 13 residues. The germline V gene encodes CDR1 SGHDT and CDR2 YYEEEE.